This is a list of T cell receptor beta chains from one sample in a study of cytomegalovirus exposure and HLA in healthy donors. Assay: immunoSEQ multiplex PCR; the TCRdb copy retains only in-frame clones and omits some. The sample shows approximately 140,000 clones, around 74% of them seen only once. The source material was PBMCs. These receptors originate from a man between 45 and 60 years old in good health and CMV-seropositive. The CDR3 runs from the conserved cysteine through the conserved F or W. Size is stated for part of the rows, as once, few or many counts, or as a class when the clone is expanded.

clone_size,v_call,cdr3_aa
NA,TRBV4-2,CASSQEEGLAAYNEQFF
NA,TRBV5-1,CASSPTGGATGELFF
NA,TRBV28,CASSLPQGAGNTGELFF
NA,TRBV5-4,CASSYLGGTGELFF
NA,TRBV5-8,CASSPRLATTDTQYF
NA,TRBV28,CASFDWRSYEQYF
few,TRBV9,CASSVGGGRGNSPLHF
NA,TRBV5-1,CASSLAEDSLYNEQFF
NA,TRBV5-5,CASSLLGQALERYTF
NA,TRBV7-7,CASSLTSGLYNEQFF
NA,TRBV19,CASSAGNSPLHF
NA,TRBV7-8,CASSLWDRDDGYTF
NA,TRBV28,CASKSAGRATDTQYF
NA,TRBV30,CAWSVRREREQYF
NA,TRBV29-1,CSVKGQNTGELFF
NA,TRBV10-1,CASSSGSSYNEQFF
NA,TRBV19,CASSIGHFYEQYF
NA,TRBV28,CASSPPGNLAGYTF
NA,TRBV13,CASSITGTGDFSNTGELFF
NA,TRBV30,CAWAGDSNQPQHF
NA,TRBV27,CASSLSNREDEQFF
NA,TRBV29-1,CSVEPMTSGLSYNEQFF
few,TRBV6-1,CASSERGRWNEKLFF
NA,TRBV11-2,CASSTLREGVGANVLTF
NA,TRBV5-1,CASSLAGGYNSPLHF
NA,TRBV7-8,CASSLAGVGYNEQFF
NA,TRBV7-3,CASSLFPPGEGNEQFF
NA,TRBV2,CASSVDRGLETQYF
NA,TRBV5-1,CASSTGLGYNEQFF
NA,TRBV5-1,CASSGQGAGNTEAFF
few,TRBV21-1,CASSNPDRPASTGELFF
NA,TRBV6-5,CASSYSGGSQETQYF
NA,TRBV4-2,CASSPPSGRSQETQYF
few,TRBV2,CASSEGVRGFDGYTF
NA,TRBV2,CASGEDREGGYTF
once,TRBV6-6,CASSLAGGGPYEQYF
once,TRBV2,CASRPLAGGETQYF
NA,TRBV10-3,CAISTGIRNEQYF
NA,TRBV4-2,CASSSLMGGFNEQFF
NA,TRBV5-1,CASSQAQGRDTQYF
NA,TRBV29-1,CSVTGGAETQYF
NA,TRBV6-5,CASSRTGEETQYF
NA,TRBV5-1,CASRPRQGPLYGYTF
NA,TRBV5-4,CASSLLGQGFGNEQFF
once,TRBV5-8,CASSLVGGHSYF
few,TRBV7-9,CASSLPGEVPEQYF
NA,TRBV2,CAGGEDQETQYF
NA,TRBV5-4,CASSLAEAGIYEQYF